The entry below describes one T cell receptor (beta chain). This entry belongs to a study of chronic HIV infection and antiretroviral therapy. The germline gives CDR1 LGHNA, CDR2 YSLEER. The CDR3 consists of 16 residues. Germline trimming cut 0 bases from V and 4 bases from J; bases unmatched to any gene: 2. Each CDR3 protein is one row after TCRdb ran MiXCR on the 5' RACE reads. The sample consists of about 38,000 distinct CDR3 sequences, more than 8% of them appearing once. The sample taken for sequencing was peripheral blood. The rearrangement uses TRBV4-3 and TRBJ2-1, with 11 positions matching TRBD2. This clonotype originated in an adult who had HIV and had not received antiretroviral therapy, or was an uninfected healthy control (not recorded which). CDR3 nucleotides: TGCGCCAGCAGCCAAGAAACTAGCGGGAGATACAATGAGCAGTTCTTC. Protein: CASSQETSGRYNEQFF.